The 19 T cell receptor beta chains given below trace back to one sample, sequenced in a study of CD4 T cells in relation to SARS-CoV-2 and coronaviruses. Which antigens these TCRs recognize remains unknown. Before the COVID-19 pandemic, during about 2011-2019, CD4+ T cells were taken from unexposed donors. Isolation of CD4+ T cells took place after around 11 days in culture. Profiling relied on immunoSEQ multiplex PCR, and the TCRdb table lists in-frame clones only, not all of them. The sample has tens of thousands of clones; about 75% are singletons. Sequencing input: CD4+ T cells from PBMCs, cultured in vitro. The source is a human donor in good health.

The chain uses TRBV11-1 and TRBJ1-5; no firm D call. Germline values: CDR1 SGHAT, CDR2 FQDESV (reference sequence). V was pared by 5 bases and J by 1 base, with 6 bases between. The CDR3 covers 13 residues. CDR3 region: CASSPTSNQPQHF. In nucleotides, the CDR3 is TGTGCCAGCAGCCCGACAAGCAATCAGCCCCAGCATTTT.

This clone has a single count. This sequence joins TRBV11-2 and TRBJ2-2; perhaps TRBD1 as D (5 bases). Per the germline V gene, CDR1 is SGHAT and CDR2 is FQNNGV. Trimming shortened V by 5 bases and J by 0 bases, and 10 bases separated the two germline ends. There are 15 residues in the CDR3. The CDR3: CASSTRQSNTGELFF. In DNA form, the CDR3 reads TGTGCCAGCAGCACACGACAGTCGAACACCGGGGAGCTGTTTTTT.

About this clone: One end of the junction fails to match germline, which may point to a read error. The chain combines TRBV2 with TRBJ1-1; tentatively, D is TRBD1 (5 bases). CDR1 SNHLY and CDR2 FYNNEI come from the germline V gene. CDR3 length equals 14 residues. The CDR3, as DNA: TGTGCCAGCATTGAACCAGGCGGGGGCACTGAAGCTTTCTTT. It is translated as CASIEPGGGTEAFF.

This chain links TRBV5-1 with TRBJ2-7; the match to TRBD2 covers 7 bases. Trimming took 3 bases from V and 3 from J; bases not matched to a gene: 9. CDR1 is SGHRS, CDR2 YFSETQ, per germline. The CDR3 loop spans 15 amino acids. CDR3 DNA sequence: TGCGCCAGCAGCTCGGACTTGGGAGGGAACTACGAGCAGTACTTC. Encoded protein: CASSSDLGGNYEQYF.

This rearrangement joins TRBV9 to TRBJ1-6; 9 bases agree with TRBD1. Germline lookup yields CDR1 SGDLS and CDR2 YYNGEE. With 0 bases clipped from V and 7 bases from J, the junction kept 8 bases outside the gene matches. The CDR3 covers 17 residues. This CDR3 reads CASSVELFGQGNSPLHF. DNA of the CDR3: TGTGCCAGCAGCGTAGAGTTATTTGGACAGGGGAATTCACCCCTCCACTTT. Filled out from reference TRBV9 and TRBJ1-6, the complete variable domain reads DSGVTQTPKHLITATGQRVTLRCSPRSGDLSVYWYQQSLDQGLQFLIQYYNGEERAKGNILERFSAQQFPDLHSELNLSSLELGDSALYFCASSVELFGQGNSPLHFGNGTRLTVT.

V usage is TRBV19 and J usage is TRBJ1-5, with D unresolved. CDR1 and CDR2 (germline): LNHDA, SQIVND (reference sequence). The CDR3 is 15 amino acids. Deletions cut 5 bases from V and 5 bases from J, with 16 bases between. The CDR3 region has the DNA TGTGCCAGTAGTCATAGTCACCGGGGAGATCAGCCCCAGCATTTT. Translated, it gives CASSHSHRGDQPQHF.

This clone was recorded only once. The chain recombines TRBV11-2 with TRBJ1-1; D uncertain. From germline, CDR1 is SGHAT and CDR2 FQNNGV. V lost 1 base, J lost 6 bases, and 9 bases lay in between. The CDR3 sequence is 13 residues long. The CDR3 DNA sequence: TGTGCCAGCAGCTTAGGTTTGGGCTCTGAAGCTTTCTTT. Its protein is CASSLGLGSEAFF. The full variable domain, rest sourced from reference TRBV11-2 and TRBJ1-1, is EAGVAQSPRYKIIEKRQSVAFWCNPISGHATLYWYQQILGQGPKLLIQFQNNGVVDDSQLPKDRFSAERLKGVDSTLKIQPAKLEDSAVYLCASSLGLGSEAFFGQGTRLTVV.

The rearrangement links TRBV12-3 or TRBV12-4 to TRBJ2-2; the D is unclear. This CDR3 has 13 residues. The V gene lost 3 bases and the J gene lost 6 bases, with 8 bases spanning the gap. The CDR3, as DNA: TGTGCCAGCAGTTTCGCAGTCCCCGGGGAGCTGTTTTTT. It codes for CASSFAVPGELFF.

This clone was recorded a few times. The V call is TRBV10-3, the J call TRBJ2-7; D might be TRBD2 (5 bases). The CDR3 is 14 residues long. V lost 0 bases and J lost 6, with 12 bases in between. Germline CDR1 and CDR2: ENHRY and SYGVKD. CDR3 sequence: CAISESGGSREQYF. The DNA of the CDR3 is TGTGCCATCAGTGAGTCGGGTGGGAGCCGCGAGCAGTACTTC.

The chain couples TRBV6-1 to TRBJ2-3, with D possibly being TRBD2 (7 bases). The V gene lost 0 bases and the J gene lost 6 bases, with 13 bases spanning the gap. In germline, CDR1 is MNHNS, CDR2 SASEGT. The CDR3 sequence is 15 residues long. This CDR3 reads CASSEAGGGVDTQYF. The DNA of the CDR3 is TGTGCCAGCAGTGAAGCGGGGGGGGGCGTTGATACGCAGTATTTT.

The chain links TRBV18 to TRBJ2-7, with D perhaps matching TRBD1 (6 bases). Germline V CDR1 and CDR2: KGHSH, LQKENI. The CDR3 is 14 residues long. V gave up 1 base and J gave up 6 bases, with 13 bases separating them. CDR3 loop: CASSPRITRGEQYF. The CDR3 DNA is TGTGCCAGCTCACCACGAATCACCAGGGGCGAGCAGTACTTC.

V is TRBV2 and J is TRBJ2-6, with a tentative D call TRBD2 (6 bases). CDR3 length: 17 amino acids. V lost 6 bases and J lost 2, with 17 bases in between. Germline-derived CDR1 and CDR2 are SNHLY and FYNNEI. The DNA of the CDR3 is TGTGCCAGCAGCCTGAGGGGCGCGGGGCCTGGGGCCAACGTCCTGACTTTC. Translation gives CASSLRGAGPGANVLTF.

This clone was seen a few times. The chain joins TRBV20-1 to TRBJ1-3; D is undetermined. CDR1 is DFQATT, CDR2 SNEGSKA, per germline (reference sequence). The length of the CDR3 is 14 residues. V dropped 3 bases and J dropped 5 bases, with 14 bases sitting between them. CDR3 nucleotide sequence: TGCAGTGCTAGTCCGCCAGGCTCGAGAAACACCATATATTTT. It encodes CSASPPGSRNTIYF.

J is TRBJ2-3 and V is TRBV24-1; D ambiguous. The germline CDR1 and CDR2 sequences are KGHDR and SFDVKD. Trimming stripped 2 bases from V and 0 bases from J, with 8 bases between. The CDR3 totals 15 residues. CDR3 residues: CATSDSVGSTDTQYF. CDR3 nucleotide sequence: TGTGCCACCAGTGATTCCGTCGGAAGCACAGATACGCAGTATTTT.

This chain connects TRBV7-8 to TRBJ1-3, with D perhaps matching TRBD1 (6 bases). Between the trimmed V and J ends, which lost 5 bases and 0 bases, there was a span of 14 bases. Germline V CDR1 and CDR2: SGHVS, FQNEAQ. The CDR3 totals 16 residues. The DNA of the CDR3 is TGTGCCAGCAGCAGCGGACAGTTCAACTCTGGAAACACCATATATTTT. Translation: CASSSGQFNSGNTIYF.

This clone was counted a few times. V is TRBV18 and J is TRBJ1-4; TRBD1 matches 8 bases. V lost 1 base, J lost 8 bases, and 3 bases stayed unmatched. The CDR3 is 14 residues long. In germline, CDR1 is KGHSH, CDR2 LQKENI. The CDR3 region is CASSPRQGREKLFF. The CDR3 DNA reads TGTGCCAGCTCACCACGACAGGGGAGGGAAAAACTGTTTTTT.

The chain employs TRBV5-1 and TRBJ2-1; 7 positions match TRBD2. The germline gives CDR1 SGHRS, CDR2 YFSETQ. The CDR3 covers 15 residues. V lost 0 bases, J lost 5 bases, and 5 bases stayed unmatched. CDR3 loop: CASSLDGGRHNEQFF. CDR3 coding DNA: TGCGCCAGCAGCTTGGATGGCGGGAGACACAATGAGCAGTTCTTC.

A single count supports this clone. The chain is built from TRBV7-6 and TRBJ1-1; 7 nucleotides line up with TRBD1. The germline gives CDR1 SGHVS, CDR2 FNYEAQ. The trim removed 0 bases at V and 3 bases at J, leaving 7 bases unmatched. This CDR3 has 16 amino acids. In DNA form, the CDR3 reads TGTGCCAGCAGCTTAGCCACAGGGGTGTTGGACACTGAAGCTTTCTTT. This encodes CASSLATGVLDTEAFF.

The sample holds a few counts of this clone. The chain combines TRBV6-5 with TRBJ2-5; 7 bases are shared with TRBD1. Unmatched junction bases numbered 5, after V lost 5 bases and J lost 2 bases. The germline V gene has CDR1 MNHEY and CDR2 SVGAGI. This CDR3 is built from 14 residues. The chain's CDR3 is CASSRGQIQETQYF. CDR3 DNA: TGTGCCAGCAGTAGGGGACAGATACAAGAGACCCAGTACTTC.